A single sample gave rise to the 8 T cell receptor beta chains below, sequenced in a study of pediatric ulcerative colitis. One to two pinch biopsies were taken from the rectum during colonoscopy. The protocol was immunoSEQ multiplex PCR, while the TCRdb copy is restricted to in-frame clones and leaves out a portion. The sample consists of 15,000 to 20,000 clones, roughly three quarters of them appearing once. Sequences were obtained from gut tissue. All receptors come from a boy aged 5-17 years who was a control in a study of pediatric ulcerative colitis.

CDR3 bases: TGCGCCAGCAACCAGGGGGAGTTCACAGATACGCAGTATTTT. Protein: CASNQGEFTDTQYF. The J gene is TRBJ2-3, the V gene TRBV5-1, with 7 bases fitting TRBD1. This CDR3 has 14 residues. Trimming at V came to 6 bases and at J to 2 bases, leaving 6 bases not matched to a gene. CDR1 and CDR2 (germline): SGHRS, YFSETQ.

J is TRBJ2-7 and V is TRBV6-1, with D unresolved. Germline values: CDR1 MNHNS, CDR2 SASEGT. V shed 10 bases and J shed 6 bases, with 19 bases lying between them. There are 13 residues in the CDR3. This CDR3 is CATLDSDLGEQYF. The CDR3 DNA is TGTGCCACTTTAGACTCCGACTTGGGCGAGCAGTACTTC.

The chain has TRBV7-9 and TRBJ1-1; tentative D call: TRBD1 (5 bases). Germline CDR1 SEHNR, CDR2 FQNEAQ (reference sequence). CDR3 length: 16 residues. V was pared by 5 bases and J by 0 bases, with 16 bases between. The CDR3 DNA reads as TGTGCCAGCAGCCCAACCCGGGGCAGGATGAACACTGAAGCTTTCTTT. Amino acid sequence: CASSPTRGRMNTEAFF.

V and J are TRBV5-1 and TRBJ1-3; 7 bases are a match to TRBD1. V shed 0 bases and J 11 bases; nucleotides not matched to a gene: 8. The CDR3 consists of 14 residues. Germline lookup yields CDR1 SGHRS and CDR2 YFSETQ. The CDR3, as DNA: TGCGCCAGCAGCTTGGGGGACAGAGGAACCCCCATATATTTT. The encoded protein is CASSLGDRGTPIYF.

The chain couples TRBV11-2 to TRBJ2-7; 11 bases match TRBD1. The CDR3 has 14 residues. V lost 5 bases, J lost 6 bases, and 6 bases stayed unmatched. Germline V gene data show CDR1 as SGHAT and CDR2 as FQNNGV. The chain's CDR3 is CASSPPGTGGEQYF. The CDR3 DNA follows: TGTGCCAGCAGCCCTCCCGGGACAGGGGGCGAGCAGTACTTC. The full variable domain, in which reference TRBV11-2 and TRBJ2-7 provide the parts outside the CDR3, is EAGVAQSPRYKIIEKRQSVAFWCNPISGHATLYWYQQILGQGPKLLIQFQNNGVVDDSQLPKDRFSAERLKGVDSTLKIQPAKLEDSAVYLCASSPPGTGGEQYFGPGTRLTVT.

The chain carries TRBV18 and TRBJ2-7; TRBD1 aligns across 7 bases. The length of the CDR3 is 14 residues. J gave up 2 bases and V 3 bases, and 4 bases lay outside the gene matches. Germline V gene lookup returns CDR1 KGHSH and CDR2 LQKENI. The CDR3 nucleotides are TGTGCCAGCTCACCCCGGGACAGTACCTACGAGCAGTACTTC. It yields the protein CASSPRDSTYEQYF.

This chain joins TRBV5-1 and TRBJ1-4; unclear D gene. The V end was cut by 0 bases, the J end by 8 bases, with 11 bases between. Germline lookup yields CDR1 SGHRS and CDR2 YFSETQ. This CDR3 has 14 amino acids. The CDR3 sequence: CASSLDENEEKLFF. The CDR3, as DNA: TGCGCCAGCAGCTTGGACGAAAACGAAGAAAAACTGTTTTTT.

This sequence joins TRBV6-9 and TRBJ2-1; D is unresolved. Between the trimmed V and J ends, which lost 4 bases and 7 bases, there was a span of 11 bases. The CDR3 extends over 13 amino acids. In germline, CDR1 is MNHGY, CDR2 SVAAGI. The CDR3 here is CASSSKQGNEQFF. CDR3 DNA: TGTGCCAGCAGTTCGAAACAAGGGAATGAGCAGTTCTTC.